This T cell receptor beta chain was recorded in a study of cytomegalovirus exposure and HLA in healthy donors. Broader study findings: Sequencing probably produced one cluster of sequence variants that were highly shared. Several of the most significant clusters appeared linked to common viral pathogens, based on a later analysis. A later analysis linked 15,000 to 20,000 TCR beta sequences to HLA alleles at 0.05 false discovery rate. Reportedly, HLA-A and HLA-B alleles of most subjects were accurately predicted from TCR beta.

Researchers ran the PCR with 60 Vbeta and 13 Jbeta primers. Clones were read by immunoSEQ multiplex PCR, and TCRdb kept only the in-frame ones, dropping some. Of some 110,000 clones in the sample, about 79% were seen once. In regard to this clone: What it binds is not known.

V was trimmed by 1 base and J by 0 bases, leaving 8 bases between them. This CDR3 is 14 amino acids long. Germline CDR1 is SGDLS and CDR2 is YYNGEE. This clonotype was sampled from a man aged 55 to 69 in good health and CMV-seropositive. Sequenced input: PBMCs. V gene TRBV9 combines with J gene TRBJ2-7, with D unclear. The CDR3 DNA reads as TGTGCCAGCAGCGTAACCTGGAGCTCCTACGAGCAGTACTTC. It encodes CASSVTWSSYEQYF.